These 16 T cell receptor beta chains were sequenced from one sample in a study of T cells in narcolepsy. Clones were read by immunoSEQ multiplex PCR, and TCRdb kept only the in-frame ones, dropping some. The sample yields about 35,000 clones, about 85% seen once. Sequenced input: memory (CD45RA-) CD4+ T cells from blood. These TCRs come from a human donor in good health.

V is TRBV11-3 and J is TRBJ2-7; a weak D match, TRBD2 (6 bases). V was clipped by 4 bases and J by 6 bases, with 10 bases between them. Germline V gene sequence: CDR1 SGHNT, CDR2 YENEEA. The CDR3 extends over 12 amino acids. CDR3 sequence: CASSSPGGEQYF. CDR3 DNA sequence: TGTGCCAGCAGCTCCCCCGGGGGCGAGCAGTACTTC.

This clone was observed a handful of times. The chain has TRBV28 and TRBJ1-2; 8 nucleotides match TRBD1. Germline V gene lookup returns CDR1 MDHEN and CDR2 SYDVKM. This CDR3 spans 15 amino acids. The V gene end was trimmed by 6 bases and the J gene end by 0 bases; junction bases not matched to a gene: 6. The CDR3 region is CASSPGTGTNYGYTF. As DNA, the CDR3 is TGTGCCAGCAGCCCCGGGACAGGAACTAACTATGGCTACACCTTC.

V and J are TRBV10-3 and TRBJ2-1; 10 nucleotides line up with TRBD2. CDR1 and CDR2 from the germline V gene are ENHRY and SYGVKD. This CDR3 has 15 amino acids. V lost 3 bases and J lost 4; bases outside the gene matches: 3. The CDR3 DNA reads as TGTGCCATCAGTGAAACTAGCGGGAAATACAATGAGCAGTTCTTC. It specifies CAISETSGKYNEQFF.

V is TRBV29-1 and J is TRBJ2-7, with D tentatively TRBD1 (7 bases). The V end was cut by 5 bases, the J end by 6 bases, with 14 bases between. The CDR3 has 12 residues. Germline V gene sequence: CDR1 SQVTM, CDR2 ANQGSEA. CDR3 DNA sequence: TGCAGCGTTCTGGAGGGGGCCGGCGAGCAGTACTTC. It specifies CSVLEGAGEQYF.

The rearrangement links TRBV5-4 to TRBJ2-3; D might be TRBD2 (6 bases). This CDR3 has 14 residues. V gave up 4 bases and J gave up 3 bases, with 12 bases separating them. Germline-derived CDR1 and CDR2 are SGHNT and YYREEE (reference sequence). For the CDR3, the DNA is TGTGCCAGCAGCCTCCTGGGGGGTACAGATACGCAGTATTTT. Translating gives CASSLLGGTDTQYF.

J is TRBJ1-1 and V is TRBV5-4; 7 positions agree with TRBD1. This CDR3 has 15 residues. Germline V gene data show CDR1 as SGHNT and CDR2 as YYREEE (reference sequence). J lost 4 bases, V lost 4 bases, and 10 bases had no gene match. CDR3: CASSLQGPFSTEAFF. DNA of the CDR3: TGTGCCAGCAGCCTACAGGGGCCCTTTAGCACTGAAGCTTTCTTT.

The CDR3: CASSVDRGPYEQYF. The DNA of the CDR3 is TGTGCCAGCAGCGTAGACAGGGGGCCCTACGAGCAGTACTTC. The chain combines TRBV7-2 with TRBJ2-7; TRBD1 matches at 10 bases. CDR3 length: 14 amino acids. V was clipped by 5 bases and J by 2 bases; unmatched bases: 3. Germline V gene data show CDR1 as SGHTA and CDR2 as FQGNSA.

This clone was found once. The chain combines TRBV5-8 with TRBJ2-3; TRBD2 might be the D (5 bases). Germline lookup yields CDR1 SGHTS and CDR2 YDEGEE. There are 16 residues in the CDR3. V lost 1 base to trimming and J lost 3 bases, with 15 bases between them. CDR3 nucleotide sequence: TGTGCCAGCAGCTTGTTTCCGAGGGAGATAACAGATACGCAGTATTTT. Protein product: CASSLFPREITDTQYF.

The gene calls are TRBV2 and TRBJ1-2; D is perhaps TRBD1 (5 bases). V shed 0 bases and J shed 8 bases, with 13 bases lying between them. The CDR3 is 14 residues long. In germline, CDR1 is SNHLY, CDR2 FYNNEI. CDR3 sequence: CASSEAFRVGGYTF. The DNA for the CDR3 is TGTGCCAGCAGTGAAGCTTTCAGGGTCGGGGGCTACACCTTC.

The rearrangement joins TRBV11-2 to TRBJ1-1; TRBD1 might be the D (5 bases). This CDR3 has 15 amino acids. V lost 4 bases and J lost 4, with 16 bases in between. CDR1 is SGHAT and CDR2 is FQNNGV in the germline V gene. The DNA for the CDR3 is TGTGCCAGCAGCTCCCTCCTCGGGGGTGGCACTGAAGCTTTCTTT. Translated: CASSSLLGGGTEAFF.

The chain carries TRBV4-3 and TRBJ1-2, with D unclear. The CDR3 runs 15 residues. CDR1 and CDR2 from the germline V gene are LGHNA and YSLEER. V lost 0 bases to trimming and J lost 1 base, with 9 bases between them. The CDR3 reads CASSQDGQNNYGYTF. The DNA of the CDR3 is TGCGCCAGCAGCCAAGATGGGCAGAATAACTATGGCTACACCTTC.

A few counts support this clone. The chain uses TRBV7-9 and TRBJ2-7; 8 positions match TRBD1. The V segment lost 3 bases and the J segment 2 bases; nucleotides outside the gene matches: 3. CDR1 is SEHNR and CDR2 is FQNEAQ in the germline V gene (reference sequence). This CDR3 has 14 amino acids. This CDR3 reads CASSFGQGPYEQYF. The CDR3 DNA reads TGTGCCAGCAGCTTCGGACAGGGACCCTACGAGCAGTACTTC.

The rearrangement links TRBV13 to TRBJ2-3, with 7 bases matching TRBD2. CDR1 PRHDT and CDR2 FYEKMQ come from the germline V gene (reference sequence). This CDR3 is built from 15 residues. V trimming: 3 bases; J trimming: 7 bases; junction bases outside the gene matches: 10. The chain's CDR3 is CASSFSTPGGNTQYF. CDR3 in DNA: TGTGCCAGCAGCTTTTCCACCCCCGGGGGGAATACGCAGTATTTT.

CDR3 sequence reads: CAISDPDSYGYTF. For the CDR3, the DNA is TGTGCCATCAGTGACCCTGACAGCTATGGCTACACCTTC. The chain employs TRBV10-3 and TRBJ1-2, with a tentative D call TRBD1 (5 bases). The CDR3 covers 13 residues. V gave up 3 bases and J gave up 4 bases, with 9 bases separating them. Germline CDR1 and CDR2: ENHRY and SYGVKD.

This clone showed up just a few times. This chain connects TRBV18 to TRBJ2-5, with unresolved D. The CDR3 consists of 12 residues. Trimming took off 3 bases at V and 5 bases at J, with 7 bases between the two ends. Germline V CDR1 and CDR2: KGHSH, LQKENI. CDR3 loop: CASSPQPETQYF. As DNA, the CDR3 is TGTGCCAGCTCACCCCAGCCGGAGACCCAGTACTTC.

V is TRBV2 and J is TRBJ1-5; 7 bases are a match to TRBD1. The J segment lost 4 bases and the V segment lost 2 bases, leaving 5 bases of the junction unmatched. From germline, CDR1 is SNHLY and CDR2 FYNNEI. The CDR3 length is 15 residues. CDR3 bases: TGTGCCAGCAGTGAAATGGGACAGACTAATCAGCCCCAGCATTTT. It yields the protein CASSEMGQTNQPQHF.